What follows are 10 T cell receptor beta chains derived from one specimen sequenced in a study of Graves' ophthalmopathy and Graves' hyperthyroidism. Amplification of the TCR beta CDR3 regions used RNA transcripts (as template). Second-round multiplex PCR came after first-round RT-PCR with HTBI primers. TCRdb redid the calling of the multiplex PCR reads with MiXCR, one entry per CDR3 protein. The table has some 410,000 distinct CDR3 sequences, around a fifth seen once; the top ten hold around 3.1%. The sequenced sample consisted of peripheral blood. These receptors all stem from a woman between 18 and 29 years old with stable Graves' hyperthyroidism.

CDR3 sequence (DNA): TGTGCCAGCAGGCACTATGCGGGGGAAGAGACCCAGTACTTC. Translation: CASRHYAGEETQYF. This chain uses TRBV3-1 with TRBJ2-5; 7 bases map to TRBD2. CDR1 is LGHDT and CDR2 is YNNKEL in the germline V gene (reference sequence). The J segment lost 3 bases and the V segment lost 6 bases, leaving 7 bases of the junction unmatched. The CDR3 covers 14 residues.

In this sample, this clonotype turned up a few times. Here the CDR3 omits its conserved ending phenylalanine or tryptophan, so a read error is the likely source. The rearrangement links TRBV4-1 to TRBJ1-6; 7 bases are a match to TRBD1. The germline V gene has CDR1 MGHRA and CDR2 YSYEKL. The CDR3 is made up of 18 amino acids. V lost 0 bases, J lost 3 bases, and 8 bases stayed unmatched. DNA of the CDR3: TGCGCCAGCAGCCAAGATCTGACAGGGTGGGACTATAATTCACCCCTCCACTCT. It specifies CASSQDLTGWDYNSPLHS.

This clonotype was recorded at least ten times. An end of the junction does not agree with germline; a read error may underlie this. This rearrangement joins TRBV12-3 or TRBV12-4 to TRBJ1-2; D remains unclear. The CDR3 totals 14 residues. The CDR3 spells CASRTRTSNYGYTF. The CDR3 bases are TGTGCCAGCCGTACAAGGACCTCTAACTACGGCTACACCTTC.

This clonotype has ten or more counts. The limits of the CDR3 on the DNA are not certain, so only TCRdb's listed CDR3 is given. The rearrangement uses TRBV5-1 and TRBJ1-2. The germline V gene has CDR1 SGHRS and CDR2 YFSETQ. The CDR3 has 16 amino acids, counting both end residues. The CDR3 sequence is CASSVGLMATPSVRTF.

This clonotype has at least ten counts. V gene TRBV28 combines with J gene TRBJ2-7, with 7 bases lining up with TRBD1. The CDR3 is 16 amino acids. CDR1 MDHEN and CDR2 SYDVKM come from the germline V gene. J lost 9 bases, V lost 6 bases, and 20 bases had no gene match. CDR3 nucleotides: TGTGCCAGCAGGGAACCGGGACAGAGATTTTTACGAGGGCAGTACTTC. Translated: CASREPGQRFLRGQYF.

This clonotype has a count of ten or more. The chain links TRBV4-1 to TRBJ2-7, with D perhaps matching TRBD2 (6 bases). Trimming pared 3 bases from V and 6 bases from J, leaving 15 bases between. The CDR3 loop spans 14 amino acids. In germline, CDR1 is MGHRA, CDR2 YSYEKL. CDR3 sequence reads: CASSQAGTRSEQYF. DNA for the CDR3: TGCGCCAGCAGCCAGGCCGGGACTCGCAGCGAGCAGTACTTC.

This clonotype was seen repeatedly, ten times or more. The V and J genes are TRBV4-3 and TRBJ1-1, with 7 bases identical to TRBD1. The ends lost 6 bases at V and 6 bases at J; junction bases unmatched: 13. The CDR3 spans 15 residues. Per germline, CDR1 LGHNA and CDR2 YSLEER. The CDR3: CASRQGQRGLAEAFF. DNA for the CDR3: TGCGCCAGCAGACAGGGGCAGCGGGGTTTAGCTGAAGCTTTCTTT.

There are many counts of this clonotype. The chain carries TRBV2 and TRBJ2-7, with D possibly matching TRBD1 (7 bases). Germline CDR1 is SNHLY and CDR2 is FYNNEI. The CDR3 is 13 residues long. Trimming took 8 bases from V and 2 from J, leaving 13 bases between them. The CDR3 loop is CASGGTDPYEQYF. The CDR3, as DNA: TGTGCCAGCGGGGGGACAGATCCCTACGAGCAGTACTTC.

This clonotype has a handful of counts. The chain joins TRBV6-1 to TRBJ2-7; D is unresolved. Per the germline V gene, CDR1 is MNHNS and CDR2 is SASEGT. Trimming stripped 2 bases from V and 2 bases from J, with 7 bases between. The CDR3 consists of 13 residues. The CDR3 region is CASSESRPYEQYF. The CDR3 DNA reads as TGTGCCAGCAGTGAATCCCGACCCTACGAGCAGTACTTC.

This clonotype was counted at least ten times. The chain has TRBV6-5 and TRBJ1-2; D may be TRBD1 (6 bases). Germline CDR1 is MNHEY and CDR2 is SVGAGI. Trimming stripped 0 bases from V and 4 bases from J, with 12 bases between. The CDR3 length is 15 residues. The CDR3 DNA is TGTGCCAGCAGTTACTCGATCGGAGGGGGCTATGGCTACACCTTC. Translating it yields CASSYSIGGGYGYTF.